This is a list of T cell receptor beta chains from one sample in a study of blood T cell repertoires in COVID-19. Here immunoSEQ multiplex PCR was the method, and the copy in TCRdb shows in-frame clones only, minus some. The table shows 170,000 or so clones, with 87% occurring only once. The source material was peripheral blood. These receptors originate from a woman in her 70s with COVID-19, enrolled during active disease. The CDR3 runs from the conserved cysteine through the conserved F or W. Fields, in order: clone size, J gene, D gene, V gene, CDR3 protein, CDR3 DNA. D genes are given only for firm matches. Some rows mark clone size as missing; the rest say once, few, many or name a class of expanded clone.

clone size: .
J gene: TRBJ1-1
D gene: .
V gene: TRBV30
CDR3 protein: CAWSGGGPEAFF
CDR3 DNA: TGTGCCTGGAGTGGGGGAGGACCTGAAGCTTTCTTT

clone size: .
J gene: TRBJ2-7
D gene: TRBD1
V gene: TRBV6-2/TRBV6-3
CDR3 protein: CASSRRTGVDEQYF
CDR3 DNA: TGTGCCAGCAGCCGACGGACAGGGGTAGACGAGCAGTACTTC

clone size: .
J gene: TRBJ2-1
D gene: TRBD2
V gene: TRBV10-3
CDR3 protein: CAINHGTSGRTNEQFF
CDR3 DNA: TGTGCCATCAACCACGGGACTAGCGGGAGGACCAATGAGCAGTTCTTC

clone size: .
J gene: TRBJ2-7
D gene: TRBD2
V gene: TRBV28
CDR3 protein: CASSSVVLNLTSGRVGQYF
CDR3 DNA: TGTGCCAGCAGTTCTGTAGTACTAAATTTAACTAGCGGGAGGGTGGGGCAGTACTTC

clone size: .
J gene: TRBJ2-7
D gene: .
V gene: TRBV28
CDR3 protein: CASSLSTGYRYEQYF
CDR3 DNA: TGTGCCAGCAGTTTATCGACGGGGTATAGGTACGAGCAGTACTTC

clone size: .
J gene: TRBJ2-7
D gene: TRBD1
V gene: TRBV28
CDR3 protein: CASRYGTASSYEQYF
CDR3 DNA: TGTGCCAGCAGATATGGGACAGCCTCCTCCTACGAGCAGTACTTC

clone size: .
J gene: TRBJ2-1
D gene: .
V gene: TRBV10-1
CDR3 protein: CARMNKSGPYNEQFF
CDR3 DNA: TGCGCCAGGATGAACAAGTCAGGGCCCTACAATGAGCAGTTCTTC

clone size: .
J gene: TRBJ2-5
D gene: .
V gene: TRBV6-1
CDR3 protein: CASSEGGRETQYF
CDR3 DNA: TGTGCCAGCAGTGAAGGGGGCCGAGAGACCCAGTACTTC

clone size: once
J gene: TRBJ2-1
D gene: .
V gene: TRBV14
CDR3 protein: CASSQGRYSYHNEQFF
CDR3 DNA: TGTGCCAGCAGCCAAGGCAGGTACTCGTATCACAATGAGCAGTTCTTC

clone size: .
J gene: TRBJ1-2
D gene: .
V gene: TRBV19
CDR3 protein: CASSIGGGVDYGYTF
CDR3 DNA: TGTGCCAGTAGTATCGGAGGAGGGGTAGACTATGGCTACACCTTC

clone size: .
J gene: TRBJ1-1
D gene: .
V gene: TRBV7-8
CDR3 protein: CASSPGAGAEAFF
CDR3 DNA: TGTGCCAGCAGCCCCGGGGCGGGAGCTGAAGCTTTCTTT

clone size: once
J gene: TRBJ2-7
D gene: TRBD2
V gene: TRBV30
CDR3 protein: CAWGTSGIEQYF
CDR3 DNA: TGTGCCTGGGGGACTAGCGGGATCGAGCAGTACTTC

clone size: .
J gene: TRBJ2-7
D gene: .
V gene: TRBV6-2/TRBV6-3
CDR3 protein: CASSYSIALLPSEQYF
CDR3 DNA: TGTGCCAGCAGTTACTCGATAGCCTTATTGCCGTCCGAGCAGTACTTC

clone size: .
J gene: TRBJ1-5
D gene: .
V gene: TRBV19
CDR3 protein: CASSRGNGNQPQHF
CDR3 DNA: TGTGCCAGTAGCCGGGGGAATGGGAATCAGCCCCAGCATTTT

clone size: .
J gene: TRBJ1-2
D gene: TRBD1
V gene: TRBV27
CDR3 protein: CASRYSSGTGVGYTF
CDR3 DNA: TGTGCCAGCAGATATAGCAGCGGGACAGGGGTTGGCTACACCTTC

clone size: once
J gene: TRBJ1-5
D gene: .
V gene: TRBV27
CDR3 protein: CASSLRAGLSNQPQHF
CDR3 DNA: TGTGCCAGCAGTTTACGGGCAGGGCTCAGCAATCAGCCCCAGCATTTT